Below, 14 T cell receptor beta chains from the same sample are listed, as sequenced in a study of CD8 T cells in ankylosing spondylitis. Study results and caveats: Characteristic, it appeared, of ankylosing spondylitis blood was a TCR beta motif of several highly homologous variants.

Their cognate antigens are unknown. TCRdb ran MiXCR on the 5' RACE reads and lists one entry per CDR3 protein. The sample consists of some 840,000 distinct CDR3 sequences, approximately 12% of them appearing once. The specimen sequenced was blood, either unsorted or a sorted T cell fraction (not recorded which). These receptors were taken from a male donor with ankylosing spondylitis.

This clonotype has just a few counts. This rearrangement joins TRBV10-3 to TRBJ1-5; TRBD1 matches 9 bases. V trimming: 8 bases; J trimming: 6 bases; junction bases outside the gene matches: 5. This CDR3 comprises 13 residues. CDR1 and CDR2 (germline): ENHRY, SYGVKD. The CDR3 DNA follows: TGTGCCATCGGACAGGGGTCTGCTCAGCCCCAGCATTTT. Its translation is CAIGQGSAQPQHF.

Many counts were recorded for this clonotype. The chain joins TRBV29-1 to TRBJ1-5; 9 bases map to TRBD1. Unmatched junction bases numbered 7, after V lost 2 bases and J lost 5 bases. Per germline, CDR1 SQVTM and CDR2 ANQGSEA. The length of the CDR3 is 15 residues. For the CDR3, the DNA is TGCAGCGTTGAAAAACCGGGACAGGGCTATCAGCCCCAGCATTTT. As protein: CSVEKPGQGYQPQHF.

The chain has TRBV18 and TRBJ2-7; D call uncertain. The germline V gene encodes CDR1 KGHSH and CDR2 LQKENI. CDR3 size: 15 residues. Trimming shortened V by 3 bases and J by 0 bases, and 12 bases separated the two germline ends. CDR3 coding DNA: TGTGCCAGCTCACCGTACACAGTTCCCTCCTACGAGCAGTACTTC. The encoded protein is CASSPYTVPSYEQYF.

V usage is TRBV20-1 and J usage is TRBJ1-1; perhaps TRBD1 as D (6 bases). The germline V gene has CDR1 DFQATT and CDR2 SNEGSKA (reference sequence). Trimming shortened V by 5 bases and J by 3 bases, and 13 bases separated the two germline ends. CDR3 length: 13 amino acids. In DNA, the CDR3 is TGCAGTGCTCGACAGGATCGGTACACTGAAGCTTTCTTT. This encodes CSARQDRYTEAFF.

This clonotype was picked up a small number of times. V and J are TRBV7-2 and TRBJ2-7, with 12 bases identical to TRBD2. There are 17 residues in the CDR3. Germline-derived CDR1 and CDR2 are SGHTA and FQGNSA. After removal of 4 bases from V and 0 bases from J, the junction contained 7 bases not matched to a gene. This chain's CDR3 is CASSSGLAGPISYEQYF. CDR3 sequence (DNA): TGTGCCAGCAGCTCCGGACTAGCGGGACCTATCTCCTACGAGCAGTACTTC.

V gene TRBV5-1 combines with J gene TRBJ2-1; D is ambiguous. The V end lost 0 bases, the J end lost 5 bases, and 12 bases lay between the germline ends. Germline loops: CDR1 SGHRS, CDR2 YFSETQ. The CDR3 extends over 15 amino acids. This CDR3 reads CASSLGLNLNNEQFF. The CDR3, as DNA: TGCGCCAGCAGCTTGGGACTCAACTTAAACAATGAGCAGTTCTTC. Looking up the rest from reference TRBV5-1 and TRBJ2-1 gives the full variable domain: KAGVTQTPRYLIKTRGQQVTLSCSPISGHRSVSWYQQTPGQGLQFLFEYFSETQRNKGNFPGRFSGRQFSNSRSEMNVSTLELGDSALYLCASSLGLNLNNEQFFGPGTRLTVL.

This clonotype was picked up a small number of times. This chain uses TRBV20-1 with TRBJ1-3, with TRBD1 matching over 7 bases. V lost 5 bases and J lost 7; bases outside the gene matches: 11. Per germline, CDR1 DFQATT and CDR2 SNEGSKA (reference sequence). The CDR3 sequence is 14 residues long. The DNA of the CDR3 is TGCAGTGCTGGTGACAGGGCTCTTGGCAACACCATATATTTT. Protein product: CSAGDRALGNTIYF.

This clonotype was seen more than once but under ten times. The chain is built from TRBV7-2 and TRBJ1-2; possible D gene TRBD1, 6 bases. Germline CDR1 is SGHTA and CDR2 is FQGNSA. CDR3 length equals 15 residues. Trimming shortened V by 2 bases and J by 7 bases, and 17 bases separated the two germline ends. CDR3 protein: CASSLIYGGGLGYTF. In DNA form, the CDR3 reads TGTGCCAGCAGCTTAATTTATGGGGGCGGGCTTGGCTACACCTTC. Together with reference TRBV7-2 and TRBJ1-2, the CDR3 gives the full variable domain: GAGVSQSPSNKVTEKGKDVELRCDPISGHTALYWYRQSLGQGLEFLIYFQGNSAPDKSGLPSDRFSAERTGGSVSTLTIQRTQQEDSAVYLCASSLIYGGGLGYTFGSGTRLTVV.

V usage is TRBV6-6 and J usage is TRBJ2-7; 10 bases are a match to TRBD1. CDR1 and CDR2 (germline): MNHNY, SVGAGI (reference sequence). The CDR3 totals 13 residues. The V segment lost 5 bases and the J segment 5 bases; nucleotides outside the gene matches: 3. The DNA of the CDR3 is TGTGCCAGCAGTGACAGGGGGCAACACGAGCAGTACTTC. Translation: CASSDRGQHEQYF.

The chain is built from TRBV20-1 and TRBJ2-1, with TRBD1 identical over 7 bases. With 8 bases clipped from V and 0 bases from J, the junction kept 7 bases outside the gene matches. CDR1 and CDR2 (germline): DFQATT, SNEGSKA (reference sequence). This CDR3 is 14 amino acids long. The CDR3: CSHPRTGSYNEQFF. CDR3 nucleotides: TGCAGTCATCCGAGGACAGGCTCCTACAATGAGCAGTTCTTC.

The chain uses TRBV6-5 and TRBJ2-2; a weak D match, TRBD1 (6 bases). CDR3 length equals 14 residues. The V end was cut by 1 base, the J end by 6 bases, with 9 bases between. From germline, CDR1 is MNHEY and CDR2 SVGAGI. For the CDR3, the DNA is TGTGCCAGCAGTTACTGGGGGCGGGCCGGGGAGCTGTTTTTT. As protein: CASSYWGRAGELFF.

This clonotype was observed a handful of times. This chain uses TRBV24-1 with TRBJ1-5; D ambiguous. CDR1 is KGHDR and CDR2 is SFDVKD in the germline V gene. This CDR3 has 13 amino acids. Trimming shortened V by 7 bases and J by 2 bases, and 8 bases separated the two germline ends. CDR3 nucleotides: TGTGCCACCAGCCGATCGGGCAATCAGCCCCAGCATTTT. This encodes CATSRSGNQPQHF.

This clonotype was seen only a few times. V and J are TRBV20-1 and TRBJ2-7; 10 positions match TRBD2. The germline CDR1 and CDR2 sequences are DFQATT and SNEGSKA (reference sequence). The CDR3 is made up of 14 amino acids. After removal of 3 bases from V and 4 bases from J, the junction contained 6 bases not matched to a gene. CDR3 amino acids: CSASPGTSAYEQYF. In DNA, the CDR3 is TGCAGTGCTAGCCCAGGGACTAGCGCTTACGAGCAGTACTTC.

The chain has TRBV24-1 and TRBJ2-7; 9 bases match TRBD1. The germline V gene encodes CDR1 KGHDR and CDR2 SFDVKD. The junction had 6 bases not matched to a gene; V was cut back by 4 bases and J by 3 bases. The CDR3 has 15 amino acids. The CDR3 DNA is TGTGCCACCAGTGACCACTCGACAGGGGGCTACGAGCAGTACTTC. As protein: CATSDHSTGGYEQYF.